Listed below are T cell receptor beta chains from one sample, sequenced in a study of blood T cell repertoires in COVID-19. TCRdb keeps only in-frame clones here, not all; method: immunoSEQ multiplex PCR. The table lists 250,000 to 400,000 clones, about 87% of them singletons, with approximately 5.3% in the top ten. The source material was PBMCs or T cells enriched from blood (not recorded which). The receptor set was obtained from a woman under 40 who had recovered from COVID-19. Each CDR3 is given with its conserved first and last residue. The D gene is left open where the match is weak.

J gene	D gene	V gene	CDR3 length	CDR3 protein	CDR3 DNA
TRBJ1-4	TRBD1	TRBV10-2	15	CASSDYRGHGEKLFF	TGCGCCAGCAGTGACTACAGGGGGCACGGTGAAAAACTGTTTTTT
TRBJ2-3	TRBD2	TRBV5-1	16	CASSLALAGGTDTQYF	TGCGCCAGCAGCTTGGCTCTAGCGGGGGGCACAGATACGCAGTATTTT
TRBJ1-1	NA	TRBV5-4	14	CASSPGLRNTEAFF	TGTGCCAGCAGCCCGGGACTTAGGAACACTGAAGCTTTCTTT
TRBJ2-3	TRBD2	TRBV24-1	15	CATSDWGREGDTQYF	TGTGCCACCAGTGATTGGGGCAGGGAGGGGGATACGCAGTATTTT
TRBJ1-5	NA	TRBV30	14	CAWSVRLSNQPQHF	TGTGCCTGGAGTGTGCGATTAAGCAATCAGCCCCAGCATTTT
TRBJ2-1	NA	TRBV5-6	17	CASSLGQRVASYNEQFF	TGTGCCAGCAGCTTGGGTCAGCGCGTGGCGTCCTACAATGAGCAGTTCTTC
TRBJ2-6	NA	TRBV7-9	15	CASGLSGNGANVLTF	TGTGCCAGCGGCCTTTCCGGGAATGGGGCCAACGTCCTGACTTTC
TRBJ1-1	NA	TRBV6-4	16	CASSDEGRNMNTEAFF	TGTGCCAGCAGTGACGAAGGCAGGAACATGAACACTGAAGCTTTCTTT
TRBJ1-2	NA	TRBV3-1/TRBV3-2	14	CASSQGQIKGGYTF	TGTGCCAGCAGCCAAGGACAGATTAAAGGTGGCTACACCTTC
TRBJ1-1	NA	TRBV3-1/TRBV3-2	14	CASSRSDRNTEAFF	TGTGCCAGCAGCCGAAGCGACAGGAACACTGAAGCTTTCTTT
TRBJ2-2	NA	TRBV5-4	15	CASSPISGNTGELFF	TGTGCCAGCAGTCCCATTAGCGGGAACACCGGGGAGCTGTTTTTT
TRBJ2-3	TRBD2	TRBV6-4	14	CASRRSGGTDTQYF	TGTGCCAGCAGGAGGAGCGGGGGCACAGATACGCAGTATTTT
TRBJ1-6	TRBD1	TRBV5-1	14	CASSLYGQGVHLHF	TGCGCCAGCAGCTTATACGGACAGGGGGTGCACCTCCACTTT